This is a list of T cell receptor beta chains from one sample in a study of blood T cell repertoires in COVID-19. TCRdb keeps only in-frame clones here, not all; method: immunoSEQ multiplex PCR. The sample includes 110,000 to 150,000 clones, around 82% of them seen just once. The sequenced sample consisted of peripheral blood. The origin of the receptors is a human donor in a cohort sampled during active COVID-19. Both conserved end residues are part of each CDR3. A D gene is named only where the DNA matches it firmly. Some rows mark clone size as missing; the rest say once, few, many or name a class of expanded clone.

abundance,v_gene,j_gene,d_gene,CDR3nt,CDR3aa
few,TRBV9,TRBJ1-2,-,TGTGCCAGCAGCCCCGCGGGAGGTGGCTATGGCTACACCTTC,CASSPAGGGYGYTF
-,TRBV7-8,TRBJ2-7,TRBD1,TGTGCCAGCAGCTTAGAAGTGGACAGGGGGATTTCCTACGAGCAGTACTTC,CASSLEVDRGISYEQYF
-,TRBV29-1,TRBJ1-1,TRBD1,TGCAGCGTCCGGGACAGGGGGCCCCCGCGGACTGAAGCTTTCTTT,CSVRDRGPPRTEAFF
-,TRBV7-2,TRBJ2-3,TRBD2,TGTGCCAGCAGCCCGTACTCTAGCGGGGGGGGTAGCACAGATACGCAGTATTTT,CASSPYSSGGGSTDTQYF
-,TRBV30,TRBJ1-2,-,TGTGCCTGGAGTGCCGCAGGGGTAGATGGCTACACCTTC,CAWSAAGVDGYTF
-,TRBV3-1/TRBV3-2,TRBJ2-3,-,TGTGCCAGCAGCCGTCCCGGGTACCCCTTCACAGATACGCAGTATTTT,CASSRPGYPFTDTQYF
-,TRBV18,TRBJ1-5,-,TGTGCCAGCTCACCCGACAGCTCTAGCAATCAGCCCCAGCATTTT,CASSPDSSSNQPQHF
-,TRBV5-6,TRBJ1-2,TRBD1,TGTGCCAGCAGCCCCATCAGGGGGCGGGGCTACACCTTC,CASSPIRGRGYTF
-,TRBV27,TRBJ2-1,-,TGTGCCAGCAGTTTTTTTGTGACTAGCTCCTACAATGAGCAGTTCTTC,CASSFFVTSSYNEQFF
-,TRBV27,TRBJ1-4,-,TGTGCCAGCAGGAGGGTAAATACTAATGAAAAACTGTTTTTT,CASRRVNTNEKLFF
-,TRBV10-3,TRBJ1-1,-,TGTGCCATCAGTGTTGGCTCGAACACTGAAGCTTTCTTT,CAISVGSNTEAFF
-,TRBV6-5,TRBJ2-1,TRBD1,TGTGCCACACATCCCTTGACAGGGGGCAATGAGCAGTTCTTC,CATHPLTGGNEQFF
once,TRBV11-3,TRBJ2-1,-,TGTGCCAGCAGCTGGACCCCGGGAAGCGGGCTGATCTACAATGAGCAGTTCTTC,CASSWTPGSGLIYNEQFF
-,TRBV6-1,TRBJ2-5,-,TGTGCCAGCGCCGGGACTCAAGAGACCCAGTACTTC,CASAGTQETQYF
-,TRBV29-1,TRBJ2-3,-,TGCAGCGCCGACAGTGGGTATACGCAGTATTTT,CSADSGYTQYF
-,TRBV12-3/TRBV12-4,TRBJ2-5,-,TGTGCCAGCAGTTTTGGGGGCTCCGGGACCCAGTACTTC,CASSFGGSGTQYF
-,TRBV6-5,TRBJ1-5,-,TGTGCCAGCACCCCGGGGGGGGCGGATCAGCCCCAGCATTTT,CASTPGGADQPQHF
-,TRBV5-1,TRBJ2-5,-,TGCGCCAGCAGCTCGGGGGGCCCTCAAGAGACCCAGTACTTC,CASSSGGPQETQYF
once,TRBV7-8,TRBJ1-4,-,TGTGCCAGCAGCTTAGGGGGGGGACATTCTGGTGAAAAACTGTTTTTT,CASSLGGGHSGEKLFF
-,TRBV7-2,TRBJ2-5,-,TGTGCCAGCAGCCCAAGGTTGGGGAGGGGGGAGACCCAGTACTTC,CASSPRLGRGETQYF
-,TRBV27,TRBJ2-5,-,TGTGCCAGCAGTCCCCAACTACTAACCATAGAGACCCAGTACTTC,CASSPQLLTIETQYF
-,TRBV19,TRBJ1-5,-,TGTGCCAGTAGTCAGAAGAGGAGCAATCAGCCCCAGCATTTT,CASSQKRSNQPQHF
-,TRBV6-1,TRBJ1-3,-,TGTGCCAGCAGTGAAGTCGGACAGAGCTCTGGAAACACCATATATTTT,CASSEVGQSSGNTIYF
-,TRBV7-9,TRBJ1-2,TRBD1,TGTGCCAGCAGCTACCGAATTGCGGGACAGGGGATGAGAGGCTACACCTTC,CASSYRIAGQGMRGYTF
once,TRBV7-2,TRBJ1-2,-,TGTGCCAGCAGCCCCGGCGGGGGGGACTATGGCTACACCTTC,CASSPGGGDYGYTF
-,TRBV18,TRBJ2-3,TRBD2,TGTGCCAGCTCACTTCCCGGGGGGGCCACAGATACGCAGTATTTT,CASSLPGGATDTQYF
-,TRBV12-5,TRBJ1-1,-,TGTGCTAGTGGTTACCACGGAGGACCTGAAGCTTTCTTT,CASGYHGGPEAFF
-,TRBV4-1,TRBJ1-1,TRBD1,TGCGCCAGCAGCCTTTTCCGGGGACAGCCAGGTTACACTGAAGCTTTCTTT,CASSLFRGQPGYTEAFF
-,TRBV9,TRBJ2-1,-,TGTGCCAGCAGCCGCATCGACCCGACTTCAACCTACAATGAGCAGTTCTTC,CASSRIDPTSTYNEQFF
-,TRBV2,TRBJ1-2,TRBD1,TGTGCCAGCAGTGAGGGACAGTTGGGAAATGGCTACACCTTC,CASSEGQLGNGYTF
-,TRBV30,TRBJ1-6,TRBD1,TGTGCCTGCCGGCTAGACAGGGGGCCATCCTATAATTCACCCCTCCACTTT,CACRLDRGPSYNSPLHF
-,TRBV19,TRBJ2-1,-,TGTGCCAGTAGTATCAACAGGGACTCCTACAATGAGCAGTTCTTC,CASSINRDSYNEQFF
-,TRBV5-1,TRBJ2-2,-,TGCGCCAGCAGCTTCCGGGGGACCGGGGAGCTGTTTTTT,CASSFRGTGELFF
-,TRBV19,TRBJ1-4,-,TGTGCCAGTAGTATACTGGGAGGCCTTAATGAAAAACTGTTTTTT,CASSILGGLNEKLFF
-,TRBV7-2,TRBJ2-3,TRBD1,TGTGCCAGCAGCCCTCCCACAGGGGCCCCGTTTGATACGCAGTATTTT,CASSPPTGAPFDTQYF
once,TRBV19,TRBJ2-7,-,TGTGCCAGTAGTATAGTTGGAGCCTACGAGCAGTACTTC,CASSIVGAYEQYF
-,TRBV5-1,TRBJ2-3,-,TGCGCCAGCAGGGCTCAGAGCACAGATACGCAGTATTTT,CASRAQSTDTQYF
-,TRBV7-9,TRBJ1-1,TRBD1,TGTGCCAGCAGCCACCCAGGGGGCGGGATGGACACTGAAGCTTTCTTT,CASSHPGGGMDTEAFF
-,TRBV7-2,TRBJ2-3,TRBD1,TGTGCCAGCAGGGGGACAGGGGGAGATACGCAGTATTTT,CASRGTGGDTQYF
-,TRBV30,TRBJ1-2,-,TGTGCCTGGAGTGTAGGAGGCTACGGCTACACCTTC,CAWSVGGYGYTF
-,TRBV6-5,TRBJ2-5,TRBD1,TGTGCCAGCAGTACAGGGGCGATAGACCAAGAGACCCAGTACTTC,CASSTGAIDQETQYF
-,TRBV2,TRBJ1-1,-,TGTGCCACCTCTCGCCAGGCCATGAACACTGAAGCTTTCTTT,CATSRQAMNTEAFF